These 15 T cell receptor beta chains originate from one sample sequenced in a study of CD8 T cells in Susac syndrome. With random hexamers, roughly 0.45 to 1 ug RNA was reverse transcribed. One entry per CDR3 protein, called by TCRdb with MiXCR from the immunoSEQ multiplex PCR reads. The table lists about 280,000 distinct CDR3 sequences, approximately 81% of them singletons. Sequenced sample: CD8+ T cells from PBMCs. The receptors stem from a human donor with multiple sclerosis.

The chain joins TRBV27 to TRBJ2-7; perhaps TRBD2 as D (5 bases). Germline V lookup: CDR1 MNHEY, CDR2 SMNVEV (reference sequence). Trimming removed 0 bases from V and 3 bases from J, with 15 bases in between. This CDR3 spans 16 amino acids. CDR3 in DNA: TGTGCCAGCAGTTTATCTTGGTCGGGCGGGTTCTACGAGCAGTACTTC. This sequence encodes CASSLSWSGGFYEQYF.

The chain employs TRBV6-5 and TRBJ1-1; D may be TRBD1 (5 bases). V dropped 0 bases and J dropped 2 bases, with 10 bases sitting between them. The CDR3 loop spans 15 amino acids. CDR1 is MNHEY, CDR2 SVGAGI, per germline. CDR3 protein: CASSYSRGANTEAFF. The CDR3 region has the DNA TGTGCCAGCAGTTACTCGAGAGGGGCTAACACTGAAGCTTTCTTT.

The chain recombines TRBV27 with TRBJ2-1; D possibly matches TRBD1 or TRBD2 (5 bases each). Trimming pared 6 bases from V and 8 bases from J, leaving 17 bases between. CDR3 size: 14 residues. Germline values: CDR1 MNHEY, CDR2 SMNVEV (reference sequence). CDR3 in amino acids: CASSPVGGFDEQFF. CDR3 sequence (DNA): TGTGCCAGCAGCCCCGTTGGGGGTTTTGATGAGCAGTTCTTC.

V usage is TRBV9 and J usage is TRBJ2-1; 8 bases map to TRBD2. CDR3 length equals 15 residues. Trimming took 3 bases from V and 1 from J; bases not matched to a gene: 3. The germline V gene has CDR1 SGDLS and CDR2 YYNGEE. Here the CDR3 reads CASSETSGSYNEQFF. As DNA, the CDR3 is TGTGCCAGCAGCGAAACTAGCGGTTCCTACAATGAGCAGTTCTTC.

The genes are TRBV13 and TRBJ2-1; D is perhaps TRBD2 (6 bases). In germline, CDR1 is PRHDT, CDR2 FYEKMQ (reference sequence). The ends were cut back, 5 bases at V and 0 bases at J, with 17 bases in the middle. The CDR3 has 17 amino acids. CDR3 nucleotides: TGTGCCAGCAGCGTCCTGCAAATAGCGGACTCCTACAATGAGCAGTTCTTC. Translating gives CASSVLQIADSYNEQFF.

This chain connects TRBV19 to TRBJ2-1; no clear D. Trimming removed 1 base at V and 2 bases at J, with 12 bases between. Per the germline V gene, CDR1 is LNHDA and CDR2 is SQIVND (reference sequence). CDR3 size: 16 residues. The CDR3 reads CASSIVHRTTYNEQFF. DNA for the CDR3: TGTGCCAGTAGTATAGTACACCGAACAACCTACAATGAGCAGTTCTTC. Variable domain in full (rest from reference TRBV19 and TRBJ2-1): DGGITQSPKYLFRKEGQNVTLSCEQNLNHDAMYWYRQDPGQGLRLIYYSQIVNDFQKGDIAEGYSVSREKKESFPLTVTSAQKNPTAFYLCASSIVHRTTYNEQFFGPGTRLTVL.

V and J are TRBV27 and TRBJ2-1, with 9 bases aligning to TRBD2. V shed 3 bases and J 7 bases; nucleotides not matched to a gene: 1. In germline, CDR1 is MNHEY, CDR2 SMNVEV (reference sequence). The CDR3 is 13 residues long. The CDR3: CASSLGLANEQFF. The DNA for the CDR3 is TGTGCCAGCAGTTTGGGACTAGCAAATGAGCAGTTCTTC.

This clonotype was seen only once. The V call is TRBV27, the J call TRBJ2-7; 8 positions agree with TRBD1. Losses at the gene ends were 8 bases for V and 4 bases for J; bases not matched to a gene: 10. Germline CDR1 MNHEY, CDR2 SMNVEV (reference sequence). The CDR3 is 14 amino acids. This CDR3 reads CASRPGGEGYEQYF. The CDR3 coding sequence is TGTGCCAGCCGCCCAGGGGGCGAAGGGTACGAGCAGTACTTC.

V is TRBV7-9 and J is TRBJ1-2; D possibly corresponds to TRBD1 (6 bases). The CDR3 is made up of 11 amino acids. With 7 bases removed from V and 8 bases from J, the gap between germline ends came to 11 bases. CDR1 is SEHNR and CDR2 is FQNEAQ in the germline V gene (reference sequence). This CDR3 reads CASTVTGGYTF. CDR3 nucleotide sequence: TGTGCCAGCACGGTGACAGGAGGCTACACCTTC.

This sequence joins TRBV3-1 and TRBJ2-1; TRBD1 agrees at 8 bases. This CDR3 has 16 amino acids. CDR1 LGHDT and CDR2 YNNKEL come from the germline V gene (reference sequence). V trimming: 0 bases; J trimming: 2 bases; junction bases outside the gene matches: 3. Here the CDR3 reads CASSQDTGGPYNEQFF. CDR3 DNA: TGTGCCAGCAGCCAAGATACAGGGGGGCCCTACAATGAGCAGTTCTTC.

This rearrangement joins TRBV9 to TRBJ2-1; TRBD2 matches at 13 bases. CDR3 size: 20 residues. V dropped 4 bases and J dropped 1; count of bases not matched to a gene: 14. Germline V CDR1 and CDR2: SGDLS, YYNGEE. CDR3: CASSKTSGLAGYLSYNEQFF. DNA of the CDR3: TGTGCCAGCAGCAAAACTTCGGGACTAGCGGGGTACTTATCCTACAATGAGCAGTTCTTC.

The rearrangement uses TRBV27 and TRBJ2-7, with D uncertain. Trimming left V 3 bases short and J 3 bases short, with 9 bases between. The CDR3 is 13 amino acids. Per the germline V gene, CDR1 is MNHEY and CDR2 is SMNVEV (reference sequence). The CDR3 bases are TGTGCCAGCAGTTTCGGACGGCTCTACGAGCAGTACTTC. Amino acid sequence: CASSFGRLYEQYF.

The CDR3 here is CAWGQANTEAFF. Here the CDR3 DNA reads TGTGCCTGGGGACAGGCCAACACTGAAGCTTTCTTT. The V gene is TRBV30, the J gene TRBJ1-1, with 7 nucleotides matching TRBD1. The germline CDR1 and CDR2 sequences are GTSNPN and SVGIG (reference sequence). After removal of 5 bases from V and 2 bases from J, the junction contained 2 bases not matched to a gene. This CDR3 is built from 12 residues.

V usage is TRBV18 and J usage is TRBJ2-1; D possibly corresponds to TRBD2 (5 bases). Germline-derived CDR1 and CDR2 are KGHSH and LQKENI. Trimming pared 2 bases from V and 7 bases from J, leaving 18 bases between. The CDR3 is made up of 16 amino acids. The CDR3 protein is CASSPKYTLGGNEQFF. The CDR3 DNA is TGTGCCAGCTCACCAAAATACACCCTCGGCGGGAATGAGCAGTTCTTC.

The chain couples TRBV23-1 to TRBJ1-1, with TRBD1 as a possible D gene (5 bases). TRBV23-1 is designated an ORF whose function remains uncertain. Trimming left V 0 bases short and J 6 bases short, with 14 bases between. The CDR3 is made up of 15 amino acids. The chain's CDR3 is CASSQSGSGSPEAFF. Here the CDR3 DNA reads TGCGCCAGCAGTCAATCAGGGTCAGGGTCCCCTGAAGCTTTCTTT.